This T cell receptor (beta chain) was captured in a study of blood T cell repertoires in COVID-19. Across the study: From T cells, B-cell-depleted T cells, or PBMCs came the material, which was cDNA or gDNA.

This CDR3 contains 14 residues. V lost 5 bases and J lost 6; bases outside the gene matches: 8. Looked up from germline, CDR1 is MDHEN and CDR2 is SYDVKM. The data were produced by immunoSEQ multiplex PCR, yet TCRdb's version contains in-frame clones alone and is incomplete. The table has approximately 82,000 clones, approximately 82% seen once; the top ten hold under 7.5%. The source of this sequence is a man aged 45-65 years with active or convalescent COVID-19. The sequenced material came from peripheral blood. This chain uses TRBV28 with TRBJ2-7; 9 nucleotides agree with TRBD1. CDR3 DNA: TGTGCCAGCAGTCCCACAGGGGGCGGTTTCGAGCAGTACGTC. Its protein is CASSPTGGGFEQYV.